The subject of this entry is one TCR beta chain. The sample is drawn from a study of blood T cell repertoires in COVID-19. Study background: Samples of COVID-19 (acute and convalescent) were obtained from the United States, Italy and Spain. PBMCs, B-cell-depleted T cells, or T cells provided the cDNA or gDNA that made up the material.

Authors' processing steps: Reference gene primer amplification yielded estimated nucleated cell counts. TCRdb's table, derived via immunoSEQ multiplex PCR, lists solely in-frame clones and lacks some. V, J and clone size derive from that table, while D and trimming were established from the DNA sequence. The sample lists about 200,000 clones, 85% to 90% occurring once. This receptor was taken from a man aged 60 to 69 with acute or convalescent COVID-19. The sample was peripheral blood.

CDR3 loop: CASSQDRGFTYEQYF. CDR3 in DNA: TGCGCCAGCAGCCAGGACAGGGGATTTACCTACGAGCAGTACTTC. This chain connects TRBV4-3 to TRBJ2-7; TRBD1 matches at 9 bases. From germline, CDR1 is LGHNA and CDR2 YSLEER. The J segment lost 2 bases and the V segment lost 3 bases, leaving 5 bases of the junction unmatched. The CDR3 spans 15 residues.